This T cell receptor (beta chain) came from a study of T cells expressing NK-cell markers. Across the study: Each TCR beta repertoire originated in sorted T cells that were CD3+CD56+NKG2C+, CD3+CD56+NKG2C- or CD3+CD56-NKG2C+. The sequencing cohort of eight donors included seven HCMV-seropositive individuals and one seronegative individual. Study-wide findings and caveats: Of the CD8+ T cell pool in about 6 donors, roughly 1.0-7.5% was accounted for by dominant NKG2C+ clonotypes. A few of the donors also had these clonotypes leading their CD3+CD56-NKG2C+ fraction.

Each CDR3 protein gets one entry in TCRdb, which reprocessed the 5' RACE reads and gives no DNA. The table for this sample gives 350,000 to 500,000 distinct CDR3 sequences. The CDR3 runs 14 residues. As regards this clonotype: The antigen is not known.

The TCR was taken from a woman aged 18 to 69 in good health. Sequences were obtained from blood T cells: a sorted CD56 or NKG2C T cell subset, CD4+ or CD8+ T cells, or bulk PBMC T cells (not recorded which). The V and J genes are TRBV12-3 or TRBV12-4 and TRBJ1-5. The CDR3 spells CASTGALTNQPQHF.